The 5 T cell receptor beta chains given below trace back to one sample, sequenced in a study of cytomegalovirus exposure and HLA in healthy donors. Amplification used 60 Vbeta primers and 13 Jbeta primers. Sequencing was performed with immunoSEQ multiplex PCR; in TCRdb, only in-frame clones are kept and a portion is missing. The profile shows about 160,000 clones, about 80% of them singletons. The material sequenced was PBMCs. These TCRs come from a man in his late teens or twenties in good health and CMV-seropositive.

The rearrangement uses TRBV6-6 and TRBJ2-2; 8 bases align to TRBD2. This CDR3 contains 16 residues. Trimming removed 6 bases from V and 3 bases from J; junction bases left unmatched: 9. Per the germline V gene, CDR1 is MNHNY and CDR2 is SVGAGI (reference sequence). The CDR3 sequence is CASSLGGGKYTGELFF. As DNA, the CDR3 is TGTGCCAGCAGCCTCGGGGGGGGAAAGTACACCGGGGAGCTGTTTTTT.

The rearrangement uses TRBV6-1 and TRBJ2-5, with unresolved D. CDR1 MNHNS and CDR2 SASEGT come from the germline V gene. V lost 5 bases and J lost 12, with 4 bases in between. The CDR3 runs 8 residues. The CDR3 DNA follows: TGTGCCAGCAGTTTTAAGTACTTC. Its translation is CASSFKYF.

As DNA, the CDR3 is TGTGCCAGCAGTCATAGACAGGAGCTGTTTTTT. As protein: CASSHRQELFF. This chain joins TRBV7-9 and TRBJ2-2; no clear D gene. This CDR3 comprises 11 residues. Trimming pared 6 bases from V and 10 bases from J, leaving 9 bases between. Germline V CDR1 and CDR2: SEHNR, FQNEAQ (reference sequence).

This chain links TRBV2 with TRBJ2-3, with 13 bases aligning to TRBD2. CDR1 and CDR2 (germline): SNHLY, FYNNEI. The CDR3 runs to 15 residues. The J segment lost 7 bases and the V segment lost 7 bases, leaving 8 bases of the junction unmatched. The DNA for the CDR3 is TGTGCCAGCACCCCGACTAGCGGGGGGCACCATACGCAGTATTTT. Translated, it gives CASTPTSGGHHTQYF.

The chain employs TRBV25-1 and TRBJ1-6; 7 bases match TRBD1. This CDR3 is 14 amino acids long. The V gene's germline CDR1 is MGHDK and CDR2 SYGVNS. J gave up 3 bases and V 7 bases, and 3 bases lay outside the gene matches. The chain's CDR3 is CASTRDSYNSPLHF. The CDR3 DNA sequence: TGTGCCAGCACGAGGGACAGCTATAATTCACCCCTCCACTTT.